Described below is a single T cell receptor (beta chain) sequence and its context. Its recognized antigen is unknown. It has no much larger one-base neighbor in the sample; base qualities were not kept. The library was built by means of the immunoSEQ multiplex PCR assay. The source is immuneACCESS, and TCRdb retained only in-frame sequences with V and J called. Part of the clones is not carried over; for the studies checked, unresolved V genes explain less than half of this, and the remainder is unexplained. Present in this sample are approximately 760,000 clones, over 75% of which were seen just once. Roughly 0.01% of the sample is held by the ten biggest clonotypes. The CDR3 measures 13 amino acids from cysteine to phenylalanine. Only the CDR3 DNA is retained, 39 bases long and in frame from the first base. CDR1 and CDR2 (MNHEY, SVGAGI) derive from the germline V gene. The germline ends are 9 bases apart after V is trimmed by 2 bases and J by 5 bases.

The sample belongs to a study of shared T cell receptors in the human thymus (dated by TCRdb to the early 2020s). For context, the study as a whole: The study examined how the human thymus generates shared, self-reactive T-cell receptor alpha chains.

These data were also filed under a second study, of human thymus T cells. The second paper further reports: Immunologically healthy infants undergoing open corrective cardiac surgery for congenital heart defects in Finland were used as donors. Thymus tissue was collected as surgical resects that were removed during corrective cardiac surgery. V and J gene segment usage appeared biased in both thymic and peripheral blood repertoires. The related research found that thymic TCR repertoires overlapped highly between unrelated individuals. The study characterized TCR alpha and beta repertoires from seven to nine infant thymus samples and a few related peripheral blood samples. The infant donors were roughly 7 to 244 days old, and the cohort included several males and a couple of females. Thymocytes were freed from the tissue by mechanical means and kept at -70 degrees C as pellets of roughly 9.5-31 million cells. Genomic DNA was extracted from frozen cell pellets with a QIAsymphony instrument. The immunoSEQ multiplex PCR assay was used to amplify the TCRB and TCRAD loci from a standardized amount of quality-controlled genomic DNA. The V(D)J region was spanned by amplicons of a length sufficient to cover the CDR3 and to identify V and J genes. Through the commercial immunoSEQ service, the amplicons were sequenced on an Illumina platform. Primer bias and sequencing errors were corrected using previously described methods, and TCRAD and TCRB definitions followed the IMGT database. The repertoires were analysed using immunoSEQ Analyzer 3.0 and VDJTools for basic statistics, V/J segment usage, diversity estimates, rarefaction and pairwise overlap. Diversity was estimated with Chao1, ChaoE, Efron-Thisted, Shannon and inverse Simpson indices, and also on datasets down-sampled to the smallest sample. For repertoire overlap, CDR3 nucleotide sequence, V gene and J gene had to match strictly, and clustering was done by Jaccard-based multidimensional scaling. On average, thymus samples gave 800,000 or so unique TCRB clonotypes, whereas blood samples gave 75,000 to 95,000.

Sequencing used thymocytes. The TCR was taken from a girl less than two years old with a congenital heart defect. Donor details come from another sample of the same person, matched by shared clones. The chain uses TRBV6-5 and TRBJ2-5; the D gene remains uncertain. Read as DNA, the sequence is TGTGCCAGCAGTTACGAGGCCAAGGAGACCCAGTACTTC. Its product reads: CASSYEAKETQYF.